This T cell receptor (beta chain) was found in a study of T-cell reconstitution after alpha-beta-depleted transplantation in children. Library preparation (for TCRbeta) was performed with unique molecular identifiers. In TCRdb, the PCR reads were re-called with MiXCR into one record per CDR3 protein. The data hold roughly 400,000 distinct CDR3 sequences, with over 40% observed a single time. This CDR3 has 13 amino acids. Trimming pared 8 bases from V and 9 bases from J, leaving 20 bases between. The germline CDR1 and CDR2 sequences are SQVTM and ANQGSEA. This clonotype was found once. V is TRBV29-1 and J is TRBJ2-1; no definite D call. The sequencing here drew on PBMCs, taken before TCRalphabeta/CD19-depleted stem cell transplant. The TCR originated in a girl aged 2-10 years with aplastic anemia, due to receive a stem cell transplant. CDR3 DNA: TGCAGCCTCGGTGGAAAGGGTTGGAGTGAGCAGTTCTTC. Translation: CSLGGKGWSEQFF.